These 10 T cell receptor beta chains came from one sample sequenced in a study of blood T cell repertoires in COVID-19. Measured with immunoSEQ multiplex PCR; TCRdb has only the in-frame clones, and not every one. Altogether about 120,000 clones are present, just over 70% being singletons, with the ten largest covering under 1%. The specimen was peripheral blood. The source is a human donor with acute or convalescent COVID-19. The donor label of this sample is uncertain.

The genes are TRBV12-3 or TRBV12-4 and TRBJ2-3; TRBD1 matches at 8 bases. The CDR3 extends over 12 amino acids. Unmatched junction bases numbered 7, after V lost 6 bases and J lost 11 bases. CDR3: CASSQTGGMQYF. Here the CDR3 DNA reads TGTGCCAGCAGCCAAACAGGGGGTATGCAGTATTTT.

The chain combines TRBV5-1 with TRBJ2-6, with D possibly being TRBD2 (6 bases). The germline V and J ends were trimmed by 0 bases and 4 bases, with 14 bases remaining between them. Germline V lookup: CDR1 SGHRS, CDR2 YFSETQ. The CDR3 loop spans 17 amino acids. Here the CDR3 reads CASSLGVAGRGANVLTF. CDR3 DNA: TGCGCCAGCAGCTTGGGGGTTGCGGGGCGCGGGGCCAACGTCCTGACTTTC.

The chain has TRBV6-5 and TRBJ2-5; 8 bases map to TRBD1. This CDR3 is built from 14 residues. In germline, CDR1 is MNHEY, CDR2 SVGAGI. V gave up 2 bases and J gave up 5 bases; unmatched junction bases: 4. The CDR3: CASSYGQGGETQYF. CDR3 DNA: TGTGCCAGCAGTTACGGACAGGGTGGGGAGACCCAGTACTTC.

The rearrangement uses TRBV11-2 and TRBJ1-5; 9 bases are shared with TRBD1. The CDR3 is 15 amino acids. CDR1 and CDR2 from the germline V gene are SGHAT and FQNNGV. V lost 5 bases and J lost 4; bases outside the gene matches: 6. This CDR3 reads CASSLDRGVNQPQHF. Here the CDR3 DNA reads TGTGCCAGCAGCCTGGACAGGGGAGTAAATCAGCCCCAGCATTTT.

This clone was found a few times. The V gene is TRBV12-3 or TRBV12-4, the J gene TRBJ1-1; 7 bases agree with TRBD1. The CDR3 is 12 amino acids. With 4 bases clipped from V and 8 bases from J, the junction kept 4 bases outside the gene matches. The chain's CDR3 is CASSSTGLEAFF. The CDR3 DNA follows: TGTGCCAGCAGTTCGACAGGGTTGGAAGCTTTCTTT.

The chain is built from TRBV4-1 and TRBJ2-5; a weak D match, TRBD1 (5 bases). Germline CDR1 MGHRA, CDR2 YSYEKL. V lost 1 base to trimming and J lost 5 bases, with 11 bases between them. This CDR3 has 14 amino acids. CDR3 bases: TGCGCCAGCAGCCAAGGTCCTAAGGGGGAGACCCAGTACTTC. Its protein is CASSQGPKGETQYF.

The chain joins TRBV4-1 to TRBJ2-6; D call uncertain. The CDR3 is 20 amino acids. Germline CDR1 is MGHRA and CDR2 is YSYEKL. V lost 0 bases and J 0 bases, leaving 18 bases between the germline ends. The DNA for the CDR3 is TGCGCCAGCAGCCAAGATATCAGTGTGGGCCTGGGCTCTGGGGCCAACGTCCTGACTTTC. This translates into CASSQDISVGLGSGANVLTF.

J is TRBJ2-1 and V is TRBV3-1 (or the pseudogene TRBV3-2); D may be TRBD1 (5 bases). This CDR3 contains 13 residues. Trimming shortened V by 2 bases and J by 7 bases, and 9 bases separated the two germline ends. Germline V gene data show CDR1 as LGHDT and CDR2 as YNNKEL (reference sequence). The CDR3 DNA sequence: TGTGCCAGCAGCCAATCCGCAGGGAATGAGCAGTTCTTC. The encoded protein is CASSQSAGNEQFF.

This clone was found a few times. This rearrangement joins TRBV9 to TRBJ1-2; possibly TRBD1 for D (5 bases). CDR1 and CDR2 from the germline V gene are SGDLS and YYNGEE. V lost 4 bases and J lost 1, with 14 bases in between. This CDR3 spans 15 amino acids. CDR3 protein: CASSPVDTLNYGYTF. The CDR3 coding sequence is TGTGCCAGCAGCCCTGTGGACACCCTTAACTATGGCTACACCTTC.

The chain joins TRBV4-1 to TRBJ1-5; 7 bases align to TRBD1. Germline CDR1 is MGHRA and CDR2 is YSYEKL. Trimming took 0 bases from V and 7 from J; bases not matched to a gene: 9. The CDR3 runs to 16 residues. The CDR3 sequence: CASSQERTGHRQPQHF. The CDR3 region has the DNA TGCGCCAGCAGCCAAGAGAGGACAGGCCATAGGCAGCCCCAGCATTTT.